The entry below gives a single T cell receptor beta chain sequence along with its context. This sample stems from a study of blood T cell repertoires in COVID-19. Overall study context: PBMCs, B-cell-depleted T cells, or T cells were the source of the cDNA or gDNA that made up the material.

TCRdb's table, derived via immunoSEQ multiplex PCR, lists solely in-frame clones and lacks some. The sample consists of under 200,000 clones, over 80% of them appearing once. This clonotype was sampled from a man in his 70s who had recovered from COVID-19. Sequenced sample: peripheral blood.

Here the CDR3 reads CASSNGQGYTGELFF. The CDR3 DNA reads TGCGCCAGCAGCAACGGACAGGGCTACACCGGGGAGCTGTTTTTT. The chain carries TRBV5-1 and TRBJ2-2, with 8 bases lining up with TRBD1. The germline V gene encodes CDR1 SGHRS and CDR2 YFSETQ. The CDR3 sequence is 15 residues long. Trimming removed 4 bases from V and 3 bases from J; junction bases left unmatched: 5.